A single sample is the source of the 17 T cell receptor beta chains below, sequenced in a study of CD8+ T cells in alopecia areata. Treatment meaning: oral pan-JAK inhibitor, 5-10 mg twice daily. cDNA prepared by RNA extraction and subsequent reverse transcription served as the template for sequencing. Libraries were prepared by immunoSEQ multiplex PCR; TCRdb keeps only in-frame clonotypes and omits some of them. Counted here are about 210,000 clones, 35% to 40% occurring once; the ten biggest clones make up roughly 0.5%. Here the sequenced sample was CD4+ T cells sorted from blood, taken at week 34, from a patient treated with tofacitinib. These receptors were obtained from a human donor with alopecia areata.

V usage is TRBV25-1 and J usage is TRBJ1-6; TRBD1 matches at 9 bases. The V and J ends lost 8 bases and 5 bases, in that order; junction bases with no gene match: 7. The V gene's germline CDR1 is MGHDK and CDR2 SYGVNS. The CDR3 is 15 residues long. As DNA, the CDR3 is TGTGCCAGCCGTCCCGGGACAGGGCATAATTCACCCCTCCACTTT. Its translation: CASRPGTGHNSPLHF.

The chain couples TRBV5-1 to TRBJ2-1, with TRBD2 identical over 11 bases. Germline V gene lookup returns CDR1 SGHRS and CDR2 YFSETQ. There are 16 residues in the CDR3. The V and J ends lost 2 bases and 2 bases, in that order; junction bases with no gene match: 3. The CDR3 DNA reads TGCGCCAGCAGCTTCGGGGGACTAGCGGCCTACAATGAGCAGTTCTTC. It encodes CASSFGGLAAYNEQFF.

On this clone: This same CDR3 is encoded by further DNA sequences in the sample. The genes are TRBV30 and TRBJ1-5; D is perhaps TRBD1 (5 bases). Germline V gene sequence: CDR1 GTSNPN, CDR2 SVGIG (reference sequence). CDR3 length: 13 amino acids. Trimming pared 5 bases from V and 4 bases from J, leaving 12 bases between. CDR3 region: CAWSAGGNQPQHF. For the CDR3, the DNA is TGTGCCTGGTCGGCTGGGGGGAATCAGCCCCAGCATTTT.

In DNA form, the CDR3 reads TGTGCCACCAGCAGTCTCCGGGACCCCTACGAGCAGTACTTC. Its protein product is CATSSLRDPYEQYF. The rearrangement joins TRBV15 to TRBJ2-7; D is possibly TRBD1 or TRBD2 (5 bases each). Per germline, CDR1 LNHNV and CDR2 YYDKDF (reference sequence). Trimming cost V 3 bases and J 2 bases, with 11 bases left between them. The CDR3 spans 14 residues.

In this sample, this clone turned up a few times. The genes are TRBV5-1 and TRBJ1-1; no definite D call. Trimming pared 6 bases from V and 0 bases from J, leaving 12 bases between. The CDR3 contains 14 residues. From germline, CDR1 is SGHRS and CDR2 YFSETQ. The CDR3 sequence: CASTSEVMNTEAFF. CDR3 nucleotide sequence: TGCGCCAGCACAAGTGAAGTCATGAACACTGAAGCTTTCTTT. Looking up the rest from reference TRBV5-1 and TRBJ1-1 gives the full variable domain: KAGVTQTPRYLIKTRGQQVTLSCSPISGHRSVSWYQQTPGQGLQFLFEYFSETQRNKGNFPGRFSGRQFSNSRSEMNVSTLELGDSALYLCASTSEVMNTEAFFGQGTRLTVV.

This CDR3 reads CASKLIAGGHNEQFF. For the CDR3, the DNA is TGCGCCAGCAAACTGATAGCGGGAGGCCACAATGAGCAGTTCTTC. The rearrangement uses TRBV5-1 and TRBJ2-1; TRBD2 agrees at 10 bases. The CDR3 extends over 15 amino acids. J gave up 5 bases and V 6 bases, and 8 bases lay outside the gene matches. Germline V gene lookup returns CDR1 SGHRS and CDR2 YFSETQ.

The table lists this clone with a few counts. This chain uses TRBV4-2 with TRBJ1-2, with D possibly TRBD1 on 6 matching bases. Germline CDR1 is LGHNA and CDR2 is YNFKEQ. The CDR3 runs to 16 residues. V lost 1 base and J 3 bases, leaving 15 bases between the germline ends. CDR3 sequence: CASSQGGTGIHYGYTF. The CDR3 DNA reads TGTGCCAGCAGCCAAGGGGGAACAGGGATTCACTATGGCTACACCTTC.

The chain recombines TRBV9 with TRBJ2-1; tentatively, D is TRBD1 or TRBD2 (5 bases each). This CDR3 is built from 16 residues. Trimming pared 0 bases from V and 6 bases from J, leaving 16 bases between. CDR1 and CDR2 (germline): SGDLS, YYNGEE. CDR3 bases: TGTGCCAGCAGCGTAGGGGCCACCAGGGAGTTCAATGAGCAGTTCTTC. This codes for CASSVGATREFNEQFF.

The chain uses TRBV5-1 and TRBJ2-1; D is unclear. Germline lookup yields CDR1 SGHRS and CDR2 YFSETQ. The CDR3 consists of 13 residues. Trimming left V 0 bases short and J 9 bases short, with 10 bases between. CDR3 loop: CASSLAWDPEQFF. The CDR3 bases are TGCGCCAGCAGCTTGGCCTGGGATCCTGAGCAGTTCTTC. Variable domain in full (rest from reference TRBV5-1 and TRBJ2-1): KAGVTQTPRYLIKTRGQQVTLSCSPISGHRSVSWYQQTPGQGLQFLFEYFSETQRNKGNFPGRFSGRQFSNSRSEMNVSTLELGDSALYLCASSLAWDPEQFFGPGTRLTVL.

This clone was detected many times. This chain uses TRBV7-2 with TRBJ2-2; D unresolved. This CDR3 contains 14 residues. V was pared by 1 base and J by 5 bases, with 8 bases between. Germline lookup yields CDR1 SGHTA and CDR2 FQGNSA. CDR3 in amino acids: CASSLVAATGELFF. The CDR3 bases are TGTGCCAGCAGCTTAGTGGCGGCTACCGGGGAGCTGTTTTTT.

This clone was observed at least ten times. The CDR3 DNA sequence: TGCAGCGTTCTTCTAGGCTCGGAGACCCAGTACTTC. This sequence encodes CSVLLGSETQYF. The chain couples TRBV29-1 to TRBJ2-5; D not resolved. V was pared by 5 bases and J by 5 bases, with 12 bases between. The CDR3 sequence is 12 residues long. Germline lookup yields CDR1 SQVTM and CDR2 ANQGSEA.

J is TRBJ2-1 and V is TRBV7-8, with TRBD2 matching 13 bases. The CDR3 totals 15 residues. CDR1 is SGHVS, CDR2 FQNEAQ, per germline. V shed 5 bases and J 5 bases; nucleotides not matched to a gene: 3. The CDR3: CASSRGLAGNNEQFF. CDR3 nucleotide sequence: TGTGCCAGCAGCCGGGGACTAGCGGGGAACAATGAGCAGTTCTTC. Using reference TRBV7-8 and TRBJ2-1 for the parts outside the CDR3, the full variable domain is GAGVSQSPRYKVAKRGQDVALRCDPISGHVSLFWYQQALGQGPEFLTYFQNEAQLDKSGLPSDRFFAERPEGSVSTLKIQRTQQEDSAVYLCASSRGLAGNNEQFFGPGTRLTVL.

The CDR3 reads CASRYRGEGYGYTF. The CDR3 DNA sequence: TGTGCCAGTAGATACAGGGGAGAGGGCTATGGCTACACCTTC. The rearrangement uses TRBV19 and TRBJ1-2; the match to TRBD1 covers 7 bases. The CDR3 spans 14 residues. V lost 6 bases, J lost 4 bases, and 8 bases stayed unmatched. CDR1 is LNHDA and CDR2 is SQIVND in the germline V gene (reference sequence).

The J gene is TRBJ2-5, the V gene TRBV6-6, with 10 bases lining up with TRBD2. CDR1 and CDR2 from the germline V gene are MNHNY and SVGAGI (reference sequence). The CDR3 consists of 14 residues. V shed 10 bases and J 2 bases; nucleotides not matched to a gene: 7. The CDR3 DNA follows: TGTGCCATCAGGACTAGCGGACGGCAAGAGACCCAGTACTTC. Amino acids: CAIRTSGRQETQYF.

J is TRBJ2-1 and V is TRBV4-2, with 9 bases lining up with TRBD2. Germline CDR1 LGHNA, CDR2 YNFKEQ. V lost 2 bases to trimming and J lost 8 bases; unmatched junction nucleotides: 10. The CDR3 spans 16 residues. The CDR3 region is CASSQPHSGSRDEQFF. CDR3 nucleotide sequence: TGTGCCAGCAGCCAACCACATAGCGGGAGTAGGGATGAGCAGTTCTTC.

The chain joins TRBV5-1 to TRBJ2-5; possibly TRBD1 or TRBD2 for D (6 bases each). CDR1 and CDR2 (germline): SGHRS, YFSETQ. The CDR3 runs to 15 residues. Between the trimmed V and J ends, which lost 1 base and 4 bases, there was a span of 14 bases. In DNA, the CDR3 is TGCGCCAGCAGCTTGCAGCCGGGGGCAACAGAGACCCAGTACTTC. Translated: CASSLQPGATETQYF. The complete variable domain, with remaining parts taken from reference TRBV5-1 and TRBJ2-5, reads KAGVTQTPRYLIKTRGQQVTLSCSPISGHRSVSWYQQTPGQGLQFLFEYFSETQRNKGNFPGRFSGRQFSNSRSEMNVSTLELGDSALYLCASSLQPGATETQYFGPGTRLLVL.

The rearrangement uses TRBV6-1 and TRBJ2-1, with D possibly matching TRBD2 (6 bases). The CDR3 runs 13 residues. CDR1 and CDR2 (germline): MNHNS, SASEGT. V shed 8 bases and J shed 8 bases, with 16 bases lying between them. The CDR3 region has the DNA TGTGCCAGCTCTACTGTAGCGGTCCATGAGCAGTTCTTC. Its translation is CASSTVAVHEQFF.